Presented here are 9 T cell receptor beta chains from one specimen sequenced in a study of post-analysis software for immune sequencing data. Points from the study as a whole: With TRBV5-6, TRBV5-1 and TRBV20-1 included, five TRBV segments were more frequent in patients than in controls.

No antigen has been identified for these receptors. Researchers reported that TCR beta cDNA libraries carried unique molecular identifiers. TCRdb processed the PCR reads anew with MiXCR; each CDR3 protein has one entry. The table records about 770,000 distinct CDR3 sequences, approximately 44% of them present only once. Sequencing was done on a sample of blood. The receptors stem from a girl between 10 and 17 years old with multiple sclerosis.

The chain is built from TRBV7-9 and TRBJ2-7; a possible D gene is TRBD1 (5 bases). Trimming took 5 bases from V and 3 from J, leaving 11 bases between them. Germline V lookup: CDR1 SEHNR, CDR2 FQNEAQ (reference sequence). The CDR3 totals 13 residues. CDR3 sequence (DNA): TGTGCCAGCAGCAAAGACAGTGTCTACGAGCAGTACTTC. Translating gives CASSKDSVYEQYF.

This clonotype was counted a few times. This chain uses TRBV5-5 with TRBJ1-6; no definite D call. The V end was cut by 4 bases, the J end by 0 bases, with 8 bases between. Looked up from germline, CDR1 is SGHKS and CDR2 is YYEKEE (reference sequence). The CDR3 extends over 15 amino acids. In DNA form, the CDR3 reads TGTGCCAGCAGCCCTCTGAGCTCCTATAATTCACCCCTCCACTTT. This sequence encodes CASSPLSSYNSPLHF.

The rearrangement uses TRBV24-1 and TRBJ1-2, with 10 bases aligning to TRBD1. Losses at the gene ends were 6 bases for V and 8 bases for J; bases not matched to a gene: 5. The germline gives CDR1 KGHDR, CDR2 SFDVKD. This CDR3 is 13 amino acids long. CDR3: CATSQDRGQGYTF. In DNA form, the CDR3 reads TGTGCCACCAGTCAAGACAGGGGGCAGGGCTACACCTTC.

In this sample, this clonotype turned up a few times. The chain recombines TRBV12-3 or TRBV12-4 with TRBJ2-7; 8 nucleotides align to TRBD2. The tail of the sequence fits TRBJ2-5 better, so the J call may be wrong. This CDR3 has 13 amino acids. This chain's CDR3 is CASSPAGVETQYF. The CDR3 DNA follows: TGTGCCAGCAGTCCAGCGGGAGTAGAGACCCAGTACTTC.

The gene calls are TRBV10-3 and TRBJ2-7; D is ambiguous. The CDR3 totals 13 residues. Germline loops: CDR1 ENHRY, CDR2 SYGVKD. The ends were cut back, 9 bases at V and 0 bases at J, with 12 bases in the middle. CDR3 region: CAIRTVSSYEQYF. The CDR3 DNA reads as TGTGCCATACGGACGGTGAGCTCCTACGAGCAGTACTTC.

The chain couples TRBV12-3 or TRBV12-4 to TRBJ2-7; tentatively, D is TRBD2 (6 bases). Deletions cut 5 bases from V and 6 bases from J, with 14 bases between. CDR3 length equals 13 residues. CDR3 DNA sequence: TGTGCCAGCAGTGCGACGACTAGATTCGAGCAGTACTTC. Its translation: CASSATTRFEQYF.

The chain carries TRBV19 and TRBJ1-2, with D tentatively TRBD1 (6 bases). This CDR3 contains 14 residues. Deletions cut 1 base from V and 8 bases from J, with 14 bases between. Germline lookup yields CDR1 LNHDA and CDR2 SQIVND (reference sequence). The CDR3 region is CASSIGDTTRGYTF. The CDR3 bases are TGTGCCAGTAGTATAGGGGACACTACTCGGGGCTACACCTTC.

The V and J genes are TRBV27 and TRBJ2-4; D is perhaps TRBD1 (6 bases). With the DNA end fitting TRBJ2-7 better, the J assignment may be wrong. The CDR3 covers 14 residues. CDR1 is MNHEY, CDR2 SMNVEV, per germline (reference sequence). CDR3 in amino acids: CASSNRANRDEQYF. CDR3 DNA sequence: TGTGCCAGCAGCAACCGGGCCAACAGGGACGAGCAGTACTTC.

The chain employs TRBV27 and TRBJ1-2; D possibly corresponds to TRBD1 (6 bases). Trimming pared 3 bases from V and 8 bases from J, leaving 13 bases between. CDR3 length: 13 residues. Germline CDR1 is MNHEY and CDR2 is SMNVEV (reference sequence). The chain's CDR3 is CASSLRGTWGYTF. CDR3 sequence (DNA): TGTGCCAGCAGTTTGAGGGGGACTTGGGGCTACACCTTC.